These 30 T cell receptor beta chains originate from one sample sequenced in a study of blood T cell repertoires in COVID-19. The data were produced by immunoSEQ multiplex PCR, yet TCRdb's version contains in-frame clones alone and is incomplete. The sample carries approximately 250,000 clones, 70% to 90% recorded once. The sample consisted of peripheral blood. The receptors were sampled from a man younger than 45 with active or convalescent COVID-19.

Comments on this clone: Within the sample, other DNA sequences also encode this same CDR3. For the CDR3, the DNA is TGTGCCAGTAGTATAAACAGCAATAGCAATCAGCCCCAGCATTTT. It yields the protein CASSINSNSNQPQHF. The V and J genes are TRBV19 and TRBJ1-5, with D hard to call. Germline V CDR1 and CDR2: LNHDA, SQIVND (reference sequence). The CDR3 spans 15 residues. V lost 2 bases and J lost 0, with 8 bases in between.

The J gene is TRBJ1-1, the V gene TRBV9, with D tentatively TRBD1 (5 bases). The germline V gene has CDR1 SGDLS and CDR2 YYNGEE. CDR3 length: 13 amino acids. V lost 3 bases and J 3 bases, leaving 9 bases between the germline ends. CDR3 coding DNA: TGTGCCAGCAGCGAAAGCAGGGACACTGAAGCTTTCTTT. It translates to CASSESRDTEAFF.

The gene calls are TRBV6-5 and TRBJ1-3, with 7 bases matching TRBD1. The CDR3 length is 15 residues. Unmatched junction bases numbered 9, after V lost 4 bases and J lost 6 bases. Germline V gene data show CDR1 as MNHEY and CDR2 as SVGAGI. The chain's CDR3 is CASSSLRQGANTIYF. As DNA, the CDR3 is TGTGCCAGCAGTTCCCTAAGACAGGGTGCAAACACCATATATTTT.

This rearrangement joins TRBV19 to TRBJ1-5; 7 bases fit TRBD1. Germline trimming cut 6 bases from V and 1 base from J; bases unmatched to any gene: 9. The CDR3 length is 16 residues. The germline V gene encodes CDR1 LNHDA and CDR2 SQIVND (reference sequence). Here the CDR3 DNA reads TGTGCCAGTAGACTTGGACAGGTCGGGAGCAATCAGCCCCAGCATTTT. Amino acid sequence: CASRLGQVGSNQPQHF.

This chain uses TRBV10-1 with TRBJ2-7; D is possibly TRBD1 (6 bases). The CDR3 has 13 residues. Trimming left V 0 bases short and J 12 bases short, with 15 bases between. Germline V CDR1 and CDR2: WNHNN, SYGVQD (reference sequence). CDR3 nucleotide sequence: TGCGCCAGCAGTGAGTCGGGGGCCCTCAGGGCGTACTTC. Protein sequence: CASSESGALRAYF.

This chain connects TRBV7-2 to TRBJ2-7, with 8 bases lining up with TRBD1. Germline CDR1 SGHTA, CDR2 FQGNSA. With V trimmed by 1 base and J by 0 bases, 2 bases remained unmatched. The CDR3 is 15 amino acids. CDR3 in DNA: TGTGCCAGCAGCTTAGGCAGGGGGCACTCCTACGAGCAGTACTTC. Its translation: CASSLGRGHSYEQYF.

The chain couples TRBV3-1 (or the pseudogene TRBV3-2) to TRBJ1-2; TRBD1 is a possible D gene (5 bases). CDR1 and CDR2 from the germline V gene are LGHDT and YNNKEL (reference sequence). The CDR3 contains 14 residues. Between the trimmed V and J ends, which lost 1 base and 6 bases, there was a span of 12 bases. The CDR3 nucleotides are TGTGCCAGCAGCCAAGTTACAGGTTCGAATGGCTACACCTTC. It encodes CASSQVTGSNGYTF.

The gene calls are TRBV6-5 and TRBJ2-7; a weak D match, TRBD2 (6 bases). This CDR3 has 14 residues. Germline V gene sequence: CDR1 MNHEY, CDR2 SVGAGI. The germline V and J ends were trimmed by 2 bases and 7 bases, with 15 bases remaining between them. In DNA form, the CDR3 reads TGTGCCAGCAGTTACGGCGGGGTGGGAAGTGAGCAGTACTTC. Translation: CASSYGGVGSEQYF.

This clone has just a few counts. This rearrangement joins TRBV5-1 to TRBJ1-5; D not resolved. This CDR3 is 13 amino acids long. CDR1 SGHRS and CDR2 YFSETQ come from the germline V gene. V shed 2 bases and J shed 5 bases, with 8 bases lying between them. CDR3 in DNA: TGCGCCAGCAGCTTCGGGTTGGATCAGCCCCAGCATTTT. Amino acids: CASSFGLDQPQHF.

The chain is built from TRBV29-1 and TRBJ1-4; 9 bases line up with TRBD1. V was pared by 7 bases and J by 8 bases, with 8 bases of the junction left unmatched. Germline CDR1 is SQVTM and CDR2 is ANQGSEA. This CDR3 region has 13 residues. CDR3 loop: CSGGTGTSEKLFF. DNA for the CDR3: TGCAGCGGGGGGACAGGGACTTCGGAAAAACTGTTTTTT.

This chain connects TRBV6-5 to TRBJ2-7, with D maybe TRBD2 (5 bases). The CDR3 covers 15 residues. The germline CDR1 and CDR2 sequences are MNHEY and SVGAGI. Trimming removed 6 bases from V and 2 bases from J, with 17 bases in between. CDR3 residues: CASSSRPERPYEQYF. The DNA for the CDR3 is TGTGCCAGCAGCTCCCGACCCGAGCGGCCCTACGAGCAGTACTTC.

This clone was seen a single time. The chain is built from TRBV19 and TRBJ1-4, with D tentatively TRBD1 (5 bases). CDR1 is LNHDA and CDR2 is SQIVND in the germline V gene (reference sequence). The CDR3 covers 14 residues. With 7 bases removed from V and 6 bases from J, the gap between germline ends came to 15 bases. CDR3 nucleotide sequence: TGTGCCAGTAAGTTTGCAGGGAAGGATGAAAAACTGTTTTTT. This gives the protein CASKFAGKDEKLFF.

The CDR3 region is CATARRNYGYTF. The CDR3 DNA reads as TGTGCCACGGCCCGGCGGAACTATGGCTACACCTTC. J is TRBJ1-2 and V is TRBV12-3 or TRBV12-4; D is undetermined. The CDR3 has 12 residues. Between the trimmed V and J ends, which lost 10 bases and 2 bases, there was a span of 11 bases.

This chain joins TRBV30 and TRBJ1-4; no clear D gene. Germline values: CDR1 GTSNPN, CDR2 SVGIG (reference sequence). The CDR3 totals 13 residues. V lost 3 bases and J lost 3, with 8 bases in between. In DNA form, the CDR3 reads TGTGCCTGGAGCGACATGCCTAATGAAAAACTGTTTTTT. Amino acids: CAWSDMPNEKLFF.

This chain connects TRBV29-1 to TRBJ2-3; tentatively, D is TRBD1 (5 bases). The V gene lost 7 bases and the J gene lost 3 bases, with 11 bases spanning the gap. The CDR3 totals 12 residues. Germline assignment: CDR1 SQVTM and CDR2 ANQGSEA. This CDR3 reads CSARTGTDTQYF. CDR3 DNA: TGCAGCGCCAGAACAGGAACAGATACGCAGTATTTT.

In this sample, this clone turned up once. The chain is built from TRBV4-1 and TRBJ1-5; D unresolved. The V and J ends lost 0 bases and 1 base respectively, with 13 bases between them. The germline V gene has CDR1 MGHRA and CDR2 YSYEKL. The CDR3 runs 17 residues. The DNA of the CDR3 is TGCGCCAGCAGCCAAGATGAGGGATTGTGGAGCAATCAGCCCCAGCATTTT. Protein sequence: CASSQDEGLWSNQPQHF.

This sequence joins TRBV5-1 and TRBJ1-2; tentative D call: TRBD1 (5 bases). V lost 0 bases, J lost 6 bases, and 24 bases lay in between. The CDR3 has 18 amino acids. CDR1 is SGHRS and CDR2 is YFSETQ in the germline V gene. CDR3 amino acids: CASSLGAGSEGRRNGYTF. In nucleotides, the CDR3 is TGCGCCAGCAGCTTGGGGGCCGGGTCCGAGGGGAGGAGGAATGGCTACACCTTC.

The V and J genes are TRBV5-1 and TRBJ1-1; TRBD1 matches at 11 bases. The germline gives CDR1 SGHRS, CDR2 YFSETQ. This CDR3 region has 15 residues. V lost 0 bases to trimming and J lost 4 bases; unmatched junction nucleotides: 2. For the CDR3, the DNA is TGCGCCAGCAGCTTGGAGGGGACAGGGGGCACTGAAGCTTTCTTT. This gives the protein CASSLEGTGGTEAFF.

This chain links TRBV6-5 with TRBJ2-5; 10 nucleotides line up with TRBD2. Germline V CDR1 and CDR2: MNHEY, SVGAGI. The CDR3 is 15 amino acids. Unmatched junction bases numbered 8, after V lost 6 bases and J lost 4 bases. CDR3 nucleotide sequence: TGTGCCAGCAGGGGCAGTAGCGGGGGGATAGAGACCCAGTACTTC. Its translation: CASRGSSGGIETQYF.

In the case of this clone: A read error may account for a junction end that differs from germline. The V gene is TRBV30, the J gene TRBJ1-2; a weak D match, TRBD1 (6 bases). CDR3 size: 8 residues. Germline-derived CDR1 and CDR2 are GTSNPN and SVGIG (reference sequence). The CDR3 DNA reads TGTGCCTGGAGTGACAGGGCCTTC. It yields the protein CAWSDRAF.

This chain joins TRBV27 and TRBJ2-2; 8 bases map to TRBD2. V was pared by 8 bases and J by 10 bases, with 6 bases of the junction left unmatched. Germline loops: CDR1 MNHEY, CDR2 SMNVEV (reference sequence). This CDR3 has 12 amino acids. The CDR3 DNA follows: TGTGCCAGCCGCCAAGCGGGGGAGGAGCTGTTTTTT. It yields the protein CASRQAGEELFF.

V and J are TRBV4-2 and TRBJ2-7; 7 positions match TRBD2. V was pared by 4 bases and J by 4 bases, with 7 bases of the junction left unmatched. The CDR3 totals 14 residues. Germline values: CDR1 LGHNA, CDR2 YNFKEQ. The CDR3 bases are TGTGCCAGCAGCCCGAGCGGGGAACCATACGAGCAGTACTTC. Its translation: CASSPSGEPYEQYF.

V gene TRBV13 combines with J gene TRBJ1-2, with D unclear. CDR1 is PRHDT, CDR2 FYEKMQ, per germline (reference sequence). V lost 4 bases to trimming and J lost 3 bases, with 12 bases between them. CDR3 size: 14 residues. CDR3 loop: CASSSPLAHYGYTF. The CDR3 nucleotides are TGTGCCAGCAGCTCCCCCTTAGCTCACTATGGCTACACCTTC.

The gene calls are TRBV4-2 and TRBJ1-1; tentatively, D is TRBD1 (6 bases). Trimming shortened V by 5 bases and J by 1 base, and 14 bases separated the two germline ends. The CDR3 extends over 15 amino acids. CDR1 LGHNA and CDR2 YNFKEQ come from the germline V gene. The DNA of the CDR3 is TGTGCCAGCAGCAAGGGGGGAGGGGAGAACACTGAAGCTTTCTTT. This codes for CASSKGGGENTEAFF.

The chain has TRBV4-2 and TRBJ2-1, with TRBD1 identical over 10 bases. This CDR3 contains 16 residues. Per the germline V gene, CDR1 is LGHNA and CDR2 is YNFKEQ. V was clipped by 0 bases and J by 4 bases; unmatched bases: 3. CDR3 coding DNA: TGTGCCAGCAGCCAAGATGGGACAGGGGTTTACAATGAGCAGTTCTTC. Translating gives CASSQDGTGVYNEQFF.

This clone was detected a few times. The rearrangement uses TRBV7-9 and TRBJ2-1; D ambiguous. From germline, CDR1 is SEHNR and CDR2 FQNEAQ (reference sequence). V lost 5 bases and J lost 6, with 8 bases in between. This CDR3 contains 12 residues. The DNA of the CDR3 is TGTGCCAGCAGCCCCCTCGTCAATGAGCAGTTCTTC. Residues: CASSPLVNEQFF.

The CDR3: CASSPGQGGNTIYF. CDR3 DNA sequence: TGTGCCAGCAGCCCAGGACAGGGGGGAAACACCATATATTTT. The chain has TRBV5-4 and TRBJ1-3; 9 nucleotides align to TRBD1. There are 14 residues in the CDR3. Unmatched junction bases numbered 3, after V lost 4 bases and J lost 4 bases. Germline assignment: CDR1 SGHNT and CDR2 YYREEE (reference sequence). The full variable domain, completed using reference TRBV5-4 and TRBJ1-3, is ETGVTQSPTHLIKTRGQQVTLRCSSQSGHNTVSWYQQALGQGPQFIFQYYREEENGRGNFPPRFSGLQFPNYSSELNVNALELDDSALYLCASSPGQGGNTIYFGEGSWLTVV.

This clone was seen just once. The chain couples TRBV9 to TRBJ2-7; TRBD1 aligns across 9 bases. The CDR3 sequence is 15 residues long. Losses at the gene ends were 3 bases for V and 0 bases for J; bases not matched to a gene: 4. Germline CDR1 is SGDLS and CDR2 is YYNGEE. CDR3 DNA sequence: TGTGCCAGCAGCGAAGGGACAGGGCTCTCCTACGAGCAGTACTTC. Protein product: CASSEGTGLSYEQYF.

The rearrangement uses TRBV29-1 and TRBJ2-7; 14 bases map to TRBD2. The germline CDR1 and CDR2 sequences are SQVTM and ANQGSEA. The CDR3 runs to 15 residues. V lost 6 bases, J lost 2 bases, and 6 bases stayed unmatched. Here the CDR3 reads CSVKGTSGSPYEQYF. CDR3 DNA sequence: TGCAGCGTCAAGGGGACTAGCGGGAGTCCCTACGAGCAGTACTTC.

This clone has a single count. CDR3 region: CAISGSDTQYF. The DNA of the CDR3 is TGTGCCATCAGTGGGAGCGATACGCAGTATTTT. This chain connects TRBV10-3 to TRBJ2-3; D is unclear. V was shortened by 4 bases and J by 6 bases, with 5 bases between the two germline ends. This CDR3 region has 11 residues. CDR1 is ENHRY and CDR2 is SYGVKD in the germline V gene.